Shown below are 12 T cell receptor beta chains from a single sample sequenced in a study of CD8 T cells in ankylosing spondylitis. TCRdb called the 5' RACE reads again in MiXCR, with one record for every CDR3 protein. The table has about 89,000 distinct CDR3 sequences, 27% seen once; the top ten hold 45% to 65%. Material for sequencing was blood, either unsorted or a sorted T cell fraction (not recorded which). The receptors originated from a male donor with ankylosing spondylitis or in good health (not recorded which).

The chain has TRBV29-1 and TRBJ1-1; no reliable D call. Germline assignment: CDR1 SQVTM and CDR2 ANQGSEA. V was shortened by 5 bases and J by 5 bases, with 12 bases between the two germline ends. The CDR3 runs to 12 residues. The CDR3 is CSVFNVGTEAFF. The CDR3 DNA follows: TGCAGCGTTTTCAATGTGGGGACTGAAGCTTTCTTT.

This clonotype was seen a few times. The chain links TRBV5-6 to TRBJ2-2; D perhaps matches TRBD1 (5 bases). The V end was cut by 2 bases, the J end by 3 bases, with 14 bases between. This CDR3 has 16 residues. Germline V gene sequence: CDR1 SGHDT, CDR2 YYEEEE. In DNA, the CDR3 is TGTGCCAGCAGCTTCTCAGGGCTTCGGGACACCGGGGAGCTGTTTTTT. Amino acids: CASSFSGLRDTGELFF. The full variable domain, its missing parts supplied by reference TRBV5-6 and TRBJ2-2, is DAGVTQSPTHLIKTRGQQVTLRCSPKSGHDTVSWYQQALGQGPQFIFQYYEEEERQRGNFPDRFSGHQFPNYSSELNVNALLLGDSALYLCASSFSGLRDTGELFFGEGSRLTVL.

V usage is TRBV9 and J usage is TRBJ2-2; weak D call: TRBD2 (6 bases). Germline loops: CDR1 SGDLS, CDR2 YYNGEE. V lost 2 bases and J 2 bases, leaving 13 bases between the germline ends. CDR3 size: 16 residues. The CDR3, as DNA: TGTGCCAGCAGCGTCTTCCAGCGGGCAAACACCGGGGAGCTGTTTTTT. Translating it yields CASSVFQRANTGELFF.

The gene calls are TRBV5-4 and TRBJ1-2, with 7 bases identical to TRBD1. The V gene end was trimmed by 0 bases and the J gene end by 4 bases; junction bases not matched to a gene: 6. CDR1 SGHNT and CDR2 YYREEE come from the germline V gene (reference sequence). The CDR3 extends over 15 amino acids. CDR3 amino acids: CASSLDIQGVYGYTF. The CDR3 DNA sequence: TGTGCCAGCAGCTTGGATATTCAGGGGGTCTATGGCTACACCTTC.

This clonotype was found a few times. The chain combines TRBV5-1 with TRBJ2-3; unclear D gene. Trimming cost V 4 bases and J 0 bases, with 6 bases left between them. The CDR3 loop spans 13 amino acids. Germline V lookup: CDR1 SGHRS, CDR2 YFSETQ. CDR3 residues: CASSPDSTDTQYF. The CDR3 DNA follows: TGCGCCAGCAGCCCCGACAGCACAGATACGCAGTATTTT.

This clonotype occurred a few times. V and J are TRBV5-1 and TRBJ2-4; 7 bases line up with TRBD1. V lost 0 bases to trimming and J lost 6 bases; unmatched junction nucleotides: 12. Germline-derived CDR1 and CDR2 are SGHRS and YFSETQ. The CDR3 loop spans 17 amino acids. The CDR3 sequence: CASSLVSPGGTGNIQYF. The CDR3 nucleotides read TGCGCCAGCAGCTTGGTCTCCCCAGGGGGTACAGGAAACATTCAGTACTTC.

This clonotype was counted a few times. The chain uses TRBV20-1 and TRBJ2-5; no reliable D call. The germline V and J ends were trimmed by 5 bases and 0 bases, with 7 bases remaining between them. This CDR3 contains 12 residues. Per the germline V gene, CDR1 is DFQATT and CDR2 is SNEGSKA (reference sequence). The CDR3 loop reads CSARWYQETQYF. In DNA, the CDR3 is TGCAGTGCTCGATGGTACCAAGAGACCCAGTACTTC.

The CDR3 DNA reads TGTGCCAGCAGCTTCGAGAGTAGAAGCTACACCTTC. Encoded protein: CASSFESRSYTF. The chain combines TRBV5-5 with TRBJ1-2; D is unclear. Germline V CDR1 and CDR2: SGHKS, YYEKEE (reference sequence). This CDR3 region has 12 residues. The V end was cut by 2 bases, the J end by 9 bases, with 11 bases between.

This clonotype was found a few times. The V call is TRBV12-3 or TRBV12-4, the J call TRBJ2-3; D is undetermined. The CDR3 covers 19 residues. Trimming took 6 bases from V and 3 from J, leaving 28 bases between them. The CDR3 DNA sequence: TGTGCCAGCAGCCCCAGTCCGGGCCAAGGCTCCGCGCAAACAGATACGCAGTATTTT. This sequence encodes CASSPSPGQGSAQTDTQYF.

Of note for this clonotype: The germline gene is not matched at one end of the junction; a read error may be the cause. The V and J genes are TRBV4-1 and TRBJ2-1; D not certain. The germline V gene has CDR1 MGHRA and CDR2 YSYEKL. The CDR3 has 16 residues. The CDR3 here is CASSLVSESPYNGQFF. The CDR3 region has the DNA TGCGCCAGCAGCCTCGTGTCGGAGTCCCCCTACAATGGGCAGTTCTTC.

This clonotype was found a few times. The CDR3 loop is CASSSWTVSDEQYV. CDR3 sequence (DNA): TGTGCCAGCAGTTCCTGGACAGTTAGTGACGAGCAGTACGTC. This sequence joins TRBV28 and TRBJ2-7, with D possibly matching TRBD1 (6 bases). This CDR3 has 14 amino acids. Germline V CDR1 and CDR2: MDHEN, SYDVKM. V shed 4 bases and J shed 5 bases, with 15 bases lying between them.

The V gene is TRBV9, the J gene TRBJ2-5, with 10 bases lining up with TRBD2. Germline CDR1 is SGDLS and CDR2 is YYNGEE. The CDR3 sequence is 18 residues long. V shed 0 bases, J shed 2 bases, and the junction held 10 bases outside the gene matches. The CDR3 bases are TGTGCCAGCAGCGTAGAGGCTCCGGGACTAGCGCAACAAGAGACCCAGTACTTC. Translating gives CASSVEAPGLAQQETQYF.